Each of the 10 T cell receptor beta chains below was sequenced from the same sample in a study of T cell responses to AZD1222 COVID-19 vaccine. The table came from immunoSEQ multiplex PCR; TCRdb's copy has only in-frame clones and leaves some out. The data show 120,000 to 150,000 clones, with 70% to 90% seen just once and 5% to 5.5% held by the top ten. Sequenced here: peripheral blood, sampled 28 days after the second dose of the MenACWY control vaccine. These receptors all come from an adult who received the MenACWY meningococcal vaccine as a control.

CDR3 DNA sequence: TGTGCCAGCAGCCCGCGGCGGGGCTCACCCCTCCACTTT. Amino acid sequence: CASSPRRGSPLHF. This chain uses TRBV16 with TRBJ1-6, with a possible D match to TRBD1 (5 bases). Trimming shortened V by 4 bases and J by 10 bases, and 11 bases separated the two germline ends. From germline, CDR1 is KGHSY and CDR2 FQNENV. The CDR3 length is 13 residues. Full variable domain (remainder filled in from reference TRBV16 and TRBJ1-6): GEEVAQTPKHLVRGEGQKAKLYCAPIKGHSYVFWYQQVLKNEFKFLISFQNENVFDETGMPKERFSAKCLPNSPCSLEIQATKLEDSAVYFCASSPRRGSPLHFGNGTRLTVT.

The rearrangement links TRBV7-3 to TRBJ1-1; a weak D match, TRBD1 (6 bases). Trimming took off 5 bases at V and 5 bases at J, with 15 bases between the two ends. CDR1 and CDR2 (germline): SGHTA, FQGTGA. This CDR3 has 14 residues. Written as DNA, the CDR3 is TGTGCCAGCAGCCCACAGGGTACGGGAACTGAAGCTTTCTTT. Its translation: CASSPQGTGTEAFF.

This rearrangement joins TRBV5-6 to TRBJ1-1; 8 bases match TRBD1. Germline loops: CDR1 SGHDT, CDR2 YYEEEE. The CDR3 is 18 residues long. Trimming at V came to 3 bases and at J to 1 base, leaving 14 bases not matched to a gene. For the CDR3, the DNA is TGTGCCAGCAGCTCCCGGGACAGGCCAGTTGAGCCGAACACTGAAGCTTTCTTT. Protein sequence: CASSSRDRPVEPNTEAFF. The full variable domain, rest sourced from reference TRBV5-6 and TRBJ1-1, is DAGVTQSPTHLIKTRGQQVTLRCSPKSGHDTVSWYQQALGQGPQFIFQYYEEEERQRGNFPDRFSGHQFPNYSSELNVNALLLGDSALYLCASSSRDRPVEPNTEAFFGQGTRLTVV.

The chain joins TRBV11-3 to TRBJ2-5; possibly TRBD1 or TRBD2 for D (5 bases each). This CDR3 contains 14 residues. Trimming left V 0 bases short and J 2 bases short, with 7 bases between. CDR1 and CDR2 from the germline V gene are SGHNT and YENEEA. The CDR3 nucleotides are TGTGCCAGCAGCTTAGATGGGGGACAAGAGACCCAGTACTTC. It encodes CASSLDGGQETQYF.

This clone has only a few counts. This chain joins TRBV30 and TRBJ1-6; D unclear. The germline V gene has CDR1 GTSNPN and CDR2 SVGIG (reference sequence). Trimming cost V 1 base and J 9 bases, with 13 bases left between them. This CDR3 is built from 14 residues. The CDR3 DNA reads TGTGCCTGGAGTGGCGGGATGACCGTTTCACCCCTCCACTTT. Translating it yields CAWSGGMTVSPLHF.

The chain carries TRBV19 and TRBJ1-1; the match to TRBD1 covers 7 bases. The CDR3 runs 14 residues. Per germline, CDR1 LNHDA and CDR2 SQIVND (reference sequence). The trim removed 5 bases at V and 5 bases at J, leaving 8 bases unmatched. In DNA form, the CDR3 reads TGTGCCAGTAGTGCGGCAGGGGGGTGGACTGAAGCTTTCTTT. Amino acid sequence: CASSAAGGWTEAFF.

As for this clone: An end of the junction differs from the germline gene, which may be a read error. This chain joins TRBV7-2 and TRBJ1-3, with a weak D call TRBD1 (5 bases). This CDR3 has 13 amino acids. Per the germline V gene, CDR1 is SGHTA and CDR2 is FQGNSA. CDR3 bases: TGTGCCAGCAGCTTAAGAAAGGGGACGCTGGTGGATTTT. Residues: CASSLRKGTLVDF.

CDR3 coding DNA: TGTGCCAGCAGCCCACGGGACAGGGGACTAGGAGAGACCCAGTACTTC. Protein sequence: CASSPRDRGLGETQYF. The chain links TRBV7-9 to TRBJ2-5; TRBD1 matches 10 bases. Per the germline V gene, CDR1 is SEHNR and CDR2 is FQNEAQ (reference sequence). Germline trimming cut 5 bases from V and 4 bases from J; bases unmatched to any gene: 10. There are 16 residues in the CDR3.

This rearrangement joins TRBV7-6 to TRBJ2-7; the D is unclear. Per germline, CDR1 SGHVS and CDR2 FNYEAQ. Trimming left V 4 bases short and J 2 bases short, with 9 bases between. This CDR3 region has 13 residues. This CDR3 is CASSSSGAYEQYF. As DNA, the CDR3 is TGTGCCAGCAGCTCCAGTGGAGCCTACGAGCAGTACTTC. Combining the CDR3 with reference TRBV7-6 and TRBJ2-7 gives the whole variable domain GAGVSQSPRYKVTKRGQDVALRCDPISGHVSLYWYRQALGQGPEFLTYFNYEAQQDKSGLPNDRFSAERPEGSISTLTIQRTEQRDSAMYRCASSSSGAYEQYFGPGTRLTVT.

This clone was seen only once. This chain links TRBV5-6 with TRBJ2-1; D is perhaps TRBD1 (6 bases). This CDR3 region has 15 residues. Germline V gene sequence: CDR1 SGHDT, CDR2 YYEEEE. Trimming stripped 3 bases from V and 0 bases from J, with 10 bases between. Here the CDR3 reads CASSSGQNSYNEQFF. CDR3 coding DNA: TGTGCCAGCAGCTCGGGACAAAACTCCTACAATGAGCAGTTCTTC.